This T cell receptor beta chain was found in a study of cytomegalovirus exposure and HLA in healthy donors. This clone was seen only once. A multiplex PCR was run with 60 Vbeta primers and 13 Jbeta primers. Clones were read by immunoSEQ multiplex PCR, and TCRdb kept only the in-frame ones, dropping some. There are about 120,000 clones in the sample; 74% occur only once, and approximately 2.2% lies in the top ten. Trimming cost V 3 bases and J 5 bases; bases outside gene matches: 16. This CDR3 contains 17 residues. Per the germline V gene, CDR1 is SGHDT and CDR2 is YYEEEE. The sample consisted of PBMCs. This rearrangement joins TRBV5-6 to TRBJ2-5; 7 bases are shared with TRBD1. The source of this sequence is a human donor in good health. The CDR3, as DNA: TGTGCCAGCAGCTCAACCTCTCCGGACAGGTATTACGAGACCCAGTACTTC. It translates to CASSSTSPDRYYETQYF.